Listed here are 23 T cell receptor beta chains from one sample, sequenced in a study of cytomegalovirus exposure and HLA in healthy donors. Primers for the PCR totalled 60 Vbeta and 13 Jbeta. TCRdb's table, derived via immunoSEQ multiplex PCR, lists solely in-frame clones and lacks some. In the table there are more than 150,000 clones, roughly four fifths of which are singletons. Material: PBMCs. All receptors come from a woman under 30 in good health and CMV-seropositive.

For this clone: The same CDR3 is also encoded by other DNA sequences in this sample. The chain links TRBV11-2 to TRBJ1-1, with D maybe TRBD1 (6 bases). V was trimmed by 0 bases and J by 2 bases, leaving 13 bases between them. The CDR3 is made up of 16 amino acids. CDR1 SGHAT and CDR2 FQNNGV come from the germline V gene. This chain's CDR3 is CASSLEWTGTNTEAFF. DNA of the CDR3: TGTGCCAGCAGCTTAGAATGGACGGGGACAAACACTGAAGCTTTCTTT.

CDR3: CASSDRVTNTGELFF. For the CDR3, the DNA is TGTGCCAGCAGTGACAGGGTCACGAACACCGGGGAGCTGTTTTTT. The chain recombines TRBV2 with TRBJ2-2; tentatively, D is TRBD1 (5 bases). V was clipped by 3 bases and J by 0 bases, with 8 bases between them. The CDR3 runs to 15 residues. Germline CDR1 reads SNHLY; CDR2 reads FYNNEI.

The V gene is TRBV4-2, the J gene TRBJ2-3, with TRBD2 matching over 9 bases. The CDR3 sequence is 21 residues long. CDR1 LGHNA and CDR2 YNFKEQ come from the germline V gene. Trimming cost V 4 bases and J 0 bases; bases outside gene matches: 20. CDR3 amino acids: CASSLSSMLAGYYSSTDTQYF. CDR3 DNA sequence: TGTGCCAGCAGCCTTAGTTCCATGCTAGCGGGGTATTACTCTAGCACAGATACGCAGTATTTT.

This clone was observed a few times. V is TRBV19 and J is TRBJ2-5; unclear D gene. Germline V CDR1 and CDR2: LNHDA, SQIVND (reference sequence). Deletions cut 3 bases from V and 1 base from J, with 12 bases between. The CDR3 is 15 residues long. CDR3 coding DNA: TGTGCCAGTAGTATCATGTTAAACAGCCAAGAGACCCAGTACTTC. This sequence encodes CASSIMLNSQETQYF. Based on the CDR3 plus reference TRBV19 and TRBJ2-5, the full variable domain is DGGITQSPKYLFRKEGQNVTLSCEQNLNHDAMYWYRQDPGQGLRLIYYSQIVNDFQKGDIAEGYSVSREKKESFPLTVTSAQKNPTAFYLCASSIMLNSQETQYFGPGTRLLVL.

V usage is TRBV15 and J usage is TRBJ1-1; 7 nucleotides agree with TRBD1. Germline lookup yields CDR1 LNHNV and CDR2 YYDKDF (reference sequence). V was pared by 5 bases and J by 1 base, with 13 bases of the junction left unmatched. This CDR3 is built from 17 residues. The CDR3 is CATSFPLPRGKNTEAFF. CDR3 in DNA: TGTGCCACCAGCTTTCCATTACCCAGGGGGAAGAACACTGAAGCTTTCTTT.

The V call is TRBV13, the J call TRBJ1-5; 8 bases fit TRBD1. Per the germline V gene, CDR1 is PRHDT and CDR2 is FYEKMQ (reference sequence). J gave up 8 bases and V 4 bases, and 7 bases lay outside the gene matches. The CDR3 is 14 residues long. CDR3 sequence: CASSSRTGKEPQHF. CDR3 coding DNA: TGTGCCAGCAGCTCTAGGACAGGGAAGGAGCCCCAGCATTTT. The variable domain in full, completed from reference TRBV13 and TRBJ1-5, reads AAGVIQSPRHLIKEKRETATLKCYPIPRHDTVYWYQQGPGQDPQFLISFYEKMQSDKGSIPDRFSAQQFSDYHSELNMSSLELGDSALYFCASSSRTGKEPQHFGDGTRLSIL.

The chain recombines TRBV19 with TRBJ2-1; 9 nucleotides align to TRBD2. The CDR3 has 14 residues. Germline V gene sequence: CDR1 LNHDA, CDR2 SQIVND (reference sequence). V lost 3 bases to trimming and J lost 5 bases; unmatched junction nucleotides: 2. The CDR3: CASSMGGGDNEQFF. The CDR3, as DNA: TGTGCCAGTAGTATGGGCGGGGGGGACAATGAGCAGTTCTTC.

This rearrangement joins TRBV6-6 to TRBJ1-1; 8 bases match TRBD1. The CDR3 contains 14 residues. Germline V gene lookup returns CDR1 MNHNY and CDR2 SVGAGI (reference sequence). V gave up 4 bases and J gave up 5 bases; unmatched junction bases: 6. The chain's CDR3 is CASSLQGGETEAFF. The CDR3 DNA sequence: TGTGCCAGCAGTTTACAGGGGGGGGAAACTGAAGCTTTCTTT.

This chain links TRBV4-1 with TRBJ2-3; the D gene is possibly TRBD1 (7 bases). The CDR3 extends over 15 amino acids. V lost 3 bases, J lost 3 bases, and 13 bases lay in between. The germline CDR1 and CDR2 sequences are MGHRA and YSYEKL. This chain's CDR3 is CASSHRQGLTDTQYF. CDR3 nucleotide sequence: TGCGCCAGCAGCCATCGACAGGGACTTACAGATACGCAGTATTTT.

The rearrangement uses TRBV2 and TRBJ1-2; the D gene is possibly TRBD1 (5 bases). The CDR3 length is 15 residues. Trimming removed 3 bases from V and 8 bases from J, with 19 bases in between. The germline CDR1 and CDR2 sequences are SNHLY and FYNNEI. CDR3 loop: CASSEFGGSVRGYTF. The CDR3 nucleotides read TGTGCCAGCAGTGAGTTCGGGGGTTCTGTTCGGGGCTACACCTTC.

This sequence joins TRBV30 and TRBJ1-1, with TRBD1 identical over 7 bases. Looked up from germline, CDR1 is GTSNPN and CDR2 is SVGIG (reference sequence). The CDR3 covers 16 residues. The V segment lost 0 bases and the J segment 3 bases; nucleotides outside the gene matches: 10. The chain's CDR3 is CAWSVGTVKDHTEAFF. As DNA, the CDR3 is TGTGCCTGGAGTGTTGGGACAGTAAAGGACCACACTGAAGCTTTCTTT. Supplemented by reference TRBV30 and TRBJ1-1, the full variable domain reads SQTIHQWPATLVQPVGSPLSLECTVEGTSNPNLYWYRQAAGRGLQLLFYSVGIGQISSEVPQNLSASRPQDRQFILSSKKLLLSDSGFYLCAWSVGTVKDHTEAFFGQGTRLTVV.

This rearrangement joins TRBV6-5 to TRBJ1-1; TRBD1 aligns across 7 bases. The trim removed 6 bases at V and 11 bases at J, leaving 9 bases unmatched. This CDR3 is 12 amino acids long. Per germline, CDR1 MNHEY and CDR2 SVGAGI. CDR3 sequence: CASSPQGIVAFF. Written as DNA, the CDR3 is TGTGCCAGCAGCCCACAGGGGATCGTGGCTTTCTTT.

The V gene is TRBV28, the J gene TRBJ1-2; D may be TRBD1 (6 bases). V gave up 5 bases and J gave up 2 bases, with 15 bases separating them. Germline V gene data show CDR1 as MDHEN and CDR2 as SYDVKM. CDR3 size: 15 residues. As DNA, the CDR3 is TGTGCCAGCAGTGGCCAGGGGTTATTCAACTATGGCTACACCTTC. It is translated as CASSGQGLFNYGYTF.

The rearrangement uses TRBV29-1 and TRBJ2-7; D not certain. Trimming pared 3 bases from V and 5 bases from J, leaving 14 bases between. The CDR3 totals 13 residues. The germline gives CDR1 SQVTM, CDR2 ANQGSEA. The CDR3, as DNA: TGCAGCGTTGACGGCAGGCCCCAGGACGAGCAGTACTTC. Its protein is CSVDGRPQDEQYF.

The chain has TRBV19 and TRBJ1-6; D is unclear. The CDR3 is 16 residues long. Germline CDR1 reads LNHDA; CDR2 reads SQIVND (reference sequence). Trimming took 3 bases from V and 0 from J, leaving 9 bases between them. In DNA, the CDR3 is TGTGCCAGTAGTATTTCGGGGAGCTCCTATAATTCACCCCTCCACTTT. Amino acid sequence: CASSISGSSYNSPLHF.

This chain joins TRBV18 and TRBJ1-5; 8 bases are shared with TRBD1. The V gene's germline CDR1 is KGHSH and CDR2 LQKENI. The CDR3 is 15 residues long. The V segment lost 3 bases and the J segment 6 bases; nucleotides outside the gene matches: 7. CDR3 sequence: CASSPSSGGGQPQHF. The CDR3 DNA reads TGTGCCAGCTCACCCTCCTCAGGGGGCGGTCAGCCCCAGCATTTT.

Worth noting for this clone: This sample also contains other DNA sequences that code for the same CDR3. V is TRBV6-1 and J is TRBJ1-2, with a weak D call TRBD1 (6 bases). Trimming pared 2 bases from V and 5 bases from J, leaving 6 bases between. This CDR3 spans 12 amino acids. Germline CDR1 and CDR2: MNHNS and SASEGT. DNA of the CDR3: TGTGCCAGCAGTGAAACAGGGTATGGCTACACCTTC. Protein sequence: CASSETGYGYTF.

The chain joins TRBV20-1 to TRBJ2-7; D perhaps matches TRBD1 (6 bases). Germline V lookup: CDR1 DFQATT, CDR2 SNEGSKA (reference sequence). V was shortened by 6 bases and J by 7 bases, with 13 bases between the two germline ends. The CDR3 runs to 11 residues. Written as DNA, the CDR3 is TGCAGTGCCCACAGGGTGGGGGAGCAGTACTTC. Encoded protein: CSAHRVGEQYF.

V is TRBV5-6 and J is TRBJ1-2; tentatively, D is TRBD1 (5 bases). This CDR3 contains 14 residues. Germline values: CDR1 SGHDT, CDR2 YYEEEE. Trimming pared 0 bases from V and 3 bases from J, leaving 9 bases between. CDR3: CASSLVGGDYGYTF. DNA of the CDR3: TGTGCCAGCAGCTTGGTGGGGGGGGACTATGGCTACACCTTC.

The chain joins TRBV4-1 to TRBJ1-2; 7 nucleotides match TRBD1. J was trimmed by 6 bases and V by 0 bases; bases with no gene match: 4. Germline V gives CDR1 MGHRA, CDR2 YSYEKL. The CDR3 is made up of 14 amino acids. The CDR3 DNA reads TGCGCCAGCAGCCAAGATAGGACAGGACATGGCTACACCTTC. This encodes CASSQDRTGHGYTF.

The chain's CDR3 is CASSYGYQPQHF. The CDR3 DNA reads TGTGCCAGCAGTTACGGTTATCAGCCCCAGCATTTT. The chain links TRBV2 to TRBJ1-5; the D is unclear. The CDR3 runs to 12 residues. Trimming shortened V by 5 bases and J by 5 bases, and 7 bases separated the two germline ends. The germline V gene encodes CDR1 SNHLY and CDR2 FYNNEI.

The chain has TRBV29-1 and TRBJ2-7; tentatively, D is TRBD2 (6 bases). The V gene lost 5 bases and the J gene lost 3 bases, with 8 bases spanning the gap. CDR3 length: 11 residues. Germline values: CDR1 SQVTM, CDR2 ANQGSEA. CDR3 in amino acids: CSVRDCYEQYV. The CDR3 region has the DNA TGCAGCGTTCGGGACTGCTACGAGCAGTACGTC.

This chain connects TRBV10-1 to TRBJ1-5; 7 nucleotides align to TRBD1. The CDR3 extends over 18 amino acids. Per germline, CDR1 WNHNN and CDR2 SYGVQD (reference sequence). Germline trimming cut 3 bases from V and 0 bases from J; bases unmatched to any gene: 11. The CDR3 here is CASSEVGQKAYSNQPQHF. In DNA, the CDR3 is TGCGCCAGCAGTGAAGTGGGACAGAAGGCATATAGCAATCAGCCCCAGCATTTT.